A single sample is the source of the 12 T cell receptor beta chains below, sequenced in a study of T-cell memory formation after mild COVID-19. Using its own MiXCR run on the 5' RACE reads, TCRdb lists one record per CDR3 protein. Among a few hundred thousand distinct CDR3 sequences, roughly a fifth were seen once, and the ten largest hold around 21%. The sequencing sample was made of PBMCs or a T cell subset sorted from them (not recorded which). The receptors were sampled from a man aged 18 to 30 who had mild COVID-19 (a few samples of this study predate the infection). Cell type and time point are not known.

This clonotype was counted a few times. The V call is TRBV19, the J call TRBJ2-7; D call uncertain. Germline-derived CDR1 and CDR2 are LNHDA and SQIVND (reference sequence). This CDR3 contains 14 residues. Trimming took off 6 bases at V and 4 bases at J, with 16 bases between the two ends. The CDR3 reads CASSPGPDPYEQYF. The CDR3 DNA reads TGTGCCAGTAGCCCGGGTCCGGATCCTTACGAGCAGTACTTC.

The CDR3 region is CASSPGTDSSYEQYF. DNA for the CDR3: TGTGCCAGCAGCCCAGGGACAGACAGCTCCTACGAGCAGTACTTC. V and J are TRBV7-8 and TRBJ2-7, with 7 bases fitting TRBD1. The V and J ends lost 5 bases and 0 bases, in that order; junction bases with no gene match: 7. In germline, CDR1 is SGHVS, CDR2 FQNEAQ. The CDR3 extends over 15 amino acids.

The genes are TRBV7-3 and TRBJ2-2; a possible D gene is TRBD1 (5 bases). This CDR3 has 14 amino acids. The germline V and J ends were trimmed by 3 bases and 5 bases, with 10 bases remaining between them. The germline V gene encodes CDR1 SGHTA and CDR2 FQGTGA. For the CDR3, the DNA is TGTGCCAGCAGCTTTGGAAAGGGGACCGGGGAGCTGTTTTTT. Its translation: CASSFGKGTGELFF.

V usage is TRBV2 and J usage is TRBJ2-5; no clear D. This CDR3 is 11 amino acids long. The ends were cut back, 7 bases at V and 5 bases at J, with 8 bases in the middle. The germline gives CDR1 SNHLY, CDR2 FYNNEI. The DNA for the CDR3 is TGTGCCAGCACCATTATGGAGACCCAGTACTTC. This encodes CASTIMETQYF.

This sequence joins TRBV27 and TRBJ2-5, with D perhaps TRBD1 (5 bases). Per the germline V gene, CDR1 is MNHEY and CDR2 is SMNVEV (reference sequence). The CDR3 contains 14 residues. The ends were cut back, 5 bases at V and 4 bases at J, with 14 bases in the middle. CDR3 residues: CASSLPCRVETQYF. CDR3 bases: TGTGCCAGCAGTCTACCCTGCAGGGTAGAGACCCAGTACTTC.

This clonotype was picked up a small number of times. This chain joins TRBV6-2 or TRBV6-3 and TRBJ2-1; no definite D call. Per the germline V gene, CDR1 is MNHEY and CDR2 is SVGEGT. This CDR3 has 12 residues. V dropped 1 base and J dropped 12 bases, with 10 bases sitting between them. CDR3 in amino acids: CASSYYAKGQFF. The CDR3 region has the DNA TGTGCCAGCAGTTACTATGCCAAGGGGCAGTTCTTC.

The chain couples TRBV4-1 to TRBJ1-1, with D hard to call. Trimming pared 0 bases from V and 7 bases from J, leaving 12 bases between. The CDR3 contains 14 residues. CDR1 and CDR2 (germline): MGHRA, YSYEKL. This CDR3 is CASSQEFGRYEAFF. The CDR3 nucleotides read TGCGCCAGCAGCCAAGAATTCGGACGGTATGAAGCTTTCTTT.

This clonotype was observed a few times. The V gene is TRBV12-3 or TRBV12-4, the J gene TRBJ1-1; D gene ambiguous. The length of the CDR3 is 13 residues. V was trimmed by 6 bases and J by 5 bases, leaving 13 bases between them. CDR3 region: CASRPTRITEAFF. CDR3 coding DNA: TGTGCCAGCAGACCGACACGAATAACTGAAGCTTTCTTT.

This chain uses TRBV5-1 with TRBJ2-3; 8 positions match TRBD2. CDR1 and CDR2 from the germline V gene are SGHRS and YFSETQ. After removal of 4 bases from V and 4 bases from J, the junction contained 8 bases not matched to a gene. The CDR3 loop spans 15 amino acids. The CDR3: CASSPPGGPADTQYF. In DNA form, the CDR3 reads TGCGCCAGCAGCCCACCGGGGGGGCCCGCAGATACGCAGTATTTT.

Here the CDR3 reads CASSLIGESDDGYTF. CDR3 nucleotides: TGCGCCAGCAGCTTGATTGGGGAATCGGATGATGGCTACACCTTC. The chain combines TRBV5-1 with TRBJ1-2; D unclear. The V end was cut by 1 base, the J end by 6 bases, with 16 bases between. Looked up from germline, CDR1 is SGHRS and CDR2 is YFSETQ. The CDR3 contains 15 residues.

This clonotype has ten or more counts. The rearrangement links TRBV6-6 to TRBJ1-6; the D is unclear. The CDR3 loop spans 18 amino acids. V gave up 3 bases and J gave up 6 bases, with 21 bases separating them. Germline CDR1 is MNHNY and CDR2 is SVGAGI (reference sequence). The CDR3 DNA follows: TGTGCCAGCAGTTATCCGCCCAACAGACTTGCTTCTAATTCACCCCTCCACTTT. As protein: CASSYPPNRLASNSPLHF.

This clonotype was detected only a few times. The V gene is TRBV28, the J gene TRBJ2-6; D is ambiguous. Germline V CDR1 and CDR2: MDHEN, SYDVKM. V lost 5 bases and J lost 2, with 10 bases in between. This CDR3 has 15 residues. This CDR3 is CASSPPMAGANVLTF. The DNA for the CDR3 is TGTGCCAGCAGTCCTCCGATGGCTGGGGCCAACGTCCTGACTTTC.